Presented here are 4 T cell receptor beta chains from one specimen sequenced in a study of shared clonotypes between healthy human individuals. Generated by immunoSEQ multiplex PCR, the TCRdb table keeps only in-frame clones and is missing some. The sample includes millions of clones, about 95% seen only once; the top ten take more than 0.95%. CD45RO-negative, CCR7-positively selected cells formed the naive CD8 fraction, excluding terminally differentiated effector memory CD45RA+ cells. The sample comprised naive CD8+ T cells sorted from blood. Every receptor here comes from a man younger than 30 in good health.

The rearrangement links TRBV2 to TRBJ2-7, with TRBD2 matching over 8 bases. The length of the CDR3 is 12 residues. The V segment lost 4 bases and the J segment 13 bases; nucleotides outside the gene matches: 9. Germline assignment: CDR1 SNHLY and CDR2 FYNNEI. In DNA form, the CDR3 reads TGTGCCAGCAGTGGGACTAGCCTAGGTATATACTTC. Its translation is CASSGTSLGIYF.

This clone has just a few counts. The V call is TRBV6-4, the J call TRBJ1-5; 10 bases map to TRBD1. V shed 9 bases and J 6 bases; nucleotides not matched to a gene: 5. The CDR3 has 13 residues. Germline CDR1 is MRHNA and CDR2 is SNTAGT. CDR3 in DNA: TGTGCCAGTGGACAGGGGGAGGGTCAGCCCCAGCATTTT. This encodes CASGQGEGQPQHF.

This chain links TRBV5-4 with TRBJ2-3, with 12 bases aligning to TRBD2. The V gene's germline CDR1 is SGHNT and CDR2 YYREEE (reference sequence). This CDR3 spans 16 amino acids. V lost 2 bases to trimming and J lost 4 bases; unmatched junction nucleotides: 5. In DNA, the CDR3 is TGTGCCAGCAGCTTTGCTAGCGGGGGGGCCTCAGATACGCAGTATTTT. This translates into CASSFASGGASDTQYF. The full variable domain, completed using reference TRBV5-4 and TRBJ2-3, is ETGVTQSPTHLIKTRGQQVTLRCSSQSGHNTVSWYQQALGQGPQFIFQYYREEENGRGNFPPRFSGLQFPNYSSELNVNALELDDSALYLCASSFASGGASDTQYFGPGTRLTVL.

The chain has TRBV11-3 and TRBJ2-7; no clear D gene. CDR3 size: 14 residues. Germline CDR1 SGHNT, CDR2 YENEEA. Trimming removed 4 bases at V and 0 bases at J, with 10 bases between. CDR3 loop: CASSSDASSYEQYF. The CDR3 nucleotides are TGTGCCAGCAGCTCCGACGCCAGCTCCTACGAGCAGTACTTC.